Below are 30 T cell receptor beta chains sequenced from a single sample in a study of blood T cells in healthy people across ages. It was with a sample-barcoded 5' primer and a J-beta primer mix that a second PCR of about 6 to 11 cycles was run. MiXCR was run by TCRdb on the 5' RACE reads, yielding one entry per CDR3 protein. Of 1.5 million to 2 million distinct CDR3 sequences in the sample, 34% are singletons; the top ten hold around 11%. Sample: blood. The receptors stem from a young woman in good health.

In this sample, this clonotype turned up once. The CDR3 region has the DNA TGTGCCACCCGACAGGGGGCAAGGGAAAACACCATATATTTT. It specifies CATRQGARENTIYF. This chain uses TRBV10-3 with TRBJ1-3; TRBD1 agrees at 10 bases. The germline V gene has CDR1 ENHRY and CDR2 SYGVKD. Unmatched junction bases numbered 9, after V lost 10 bases and J lost 6 bases. The CDR3 runs 14 residues.

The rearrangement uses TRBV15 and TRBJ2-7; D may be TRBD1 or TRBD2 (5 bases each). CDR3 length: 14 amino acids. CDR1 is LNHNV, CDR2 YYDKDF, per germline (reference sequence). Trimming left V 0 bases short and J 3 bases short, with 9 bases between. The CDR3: CATSREGPSYEQYF. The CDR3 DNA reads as TGTGCCACCAGCAGAGAGGGACCAAGCTACGAGCAGTACTTC. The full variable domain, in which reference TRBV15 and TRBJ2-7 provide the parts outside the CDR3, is DAMVIQNPRYQVTQFGKPVTLSCSQTLNHNVMYWYQQKSSQAPKLLFHYYDKDFNNEADTPDNFQSRRPNTSFCFLDIRSPGLGDTAMYLCATSREGPSYEQYFGPGTRLTVT.

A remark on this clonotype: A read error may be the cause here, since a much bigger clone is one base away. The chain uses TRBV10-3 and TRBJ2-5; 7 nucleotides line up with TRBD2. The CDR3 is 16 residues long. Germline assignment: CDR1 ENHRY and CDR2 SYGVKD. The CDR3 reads CATSESATSLQETQYF. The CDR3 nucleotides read TGTGCCACCAGTGAGTCGGCGACTAGCCTTCAAGAGACCCAGTACTTC.

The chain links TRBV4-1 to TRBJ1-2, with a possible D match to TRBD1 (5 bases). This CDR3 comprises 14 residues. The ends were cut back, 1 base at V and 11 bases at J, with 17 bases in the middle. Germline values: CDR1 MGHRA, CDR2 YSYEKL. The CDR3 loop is CASSQVGQETRYTF. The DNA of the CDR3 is TGCGCCAGCAGCCAAGTGGGGCAAGAGACAAGGTACACCTTC.

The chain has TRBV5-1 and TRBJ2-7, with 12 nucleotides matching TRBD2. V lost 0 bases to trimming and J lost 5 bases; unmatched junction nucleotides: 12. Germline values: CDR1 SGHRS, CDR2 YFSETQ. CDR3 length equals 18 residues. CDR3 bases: TGCGCCAGCAGCTTGGGACTAGCGGGAGTAACTATCGTCGACGAGCAGTACTTC. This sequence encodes CASSLGLAGVTIVDEQYF.

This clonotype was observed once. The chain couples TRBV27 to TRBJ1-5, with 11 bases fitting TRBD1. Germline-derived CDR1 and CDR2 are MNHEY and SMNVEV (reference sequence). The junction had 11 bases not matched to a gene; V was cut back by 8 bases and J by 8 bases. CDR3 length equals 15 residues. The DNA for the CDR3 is TGTGCCAGCTCGTCAGGGACAGGGGGTAGGAAGCCCCAGCATTTT. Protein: CASSSGTGGRKPQHF.

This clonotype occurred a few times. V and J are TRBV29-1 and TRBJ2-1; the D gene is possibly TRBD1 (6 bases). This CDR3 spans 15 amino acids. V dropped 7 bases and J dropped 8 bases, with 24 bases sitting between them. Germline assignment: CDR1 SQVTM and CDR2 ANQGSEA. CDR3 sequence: CSGSPDRIDGDEQFF. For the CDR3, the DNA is TGCAGCGGTAGTCCGGACAGAATCGATGGCGATGAGCAGTTCTTC.

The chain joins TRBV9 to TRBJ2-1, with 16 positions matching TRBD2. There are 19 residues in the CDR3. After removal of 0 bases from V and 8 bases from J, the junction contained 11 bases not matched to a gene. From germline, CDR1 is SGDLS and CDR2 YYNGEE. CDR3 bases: TGTGCCAGCAGCGTAGATGGAAGGGGACTAGCGGGGGGGCAAGATGAGCAGTTCTTC. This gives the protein CASSVDGRGLAGGQDEQFF. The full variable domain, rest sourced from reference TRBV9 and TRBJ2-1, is DSGVTQTPKHLITATGQRVTLRCSPRSGDLSVYWYQQSLDQGLQFLIQYYNGEERAKGNILERFSAQQFPDLHSELNLSSLELGDSALYFCASSVDGRGLAGGQDEQFFGPGTRLTVL.

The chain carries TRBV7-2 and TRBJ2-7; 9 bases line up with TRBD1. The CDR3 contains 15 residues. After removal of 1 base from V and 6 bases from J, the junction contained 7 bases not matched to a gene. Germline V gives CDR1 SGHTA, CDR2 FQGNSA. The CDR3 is CASSLGTGGGGEQYF. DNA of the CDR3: TGTGCCAGCAGCTTAGGAACAGGGGGCGGGGGCGAGCAGTACTTC.

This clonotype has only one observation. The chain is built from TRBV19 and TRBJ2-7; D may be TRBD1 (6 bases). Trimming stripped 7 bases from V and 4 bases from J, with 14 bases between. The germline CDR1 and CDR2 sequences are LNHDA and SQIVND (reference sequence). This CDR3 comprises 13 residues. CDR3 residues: CASTPGEIYEQYF. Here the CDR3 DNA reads TGTGCCAGTACCCCAGGGGAGATTTACGAGCAGTACTTC.

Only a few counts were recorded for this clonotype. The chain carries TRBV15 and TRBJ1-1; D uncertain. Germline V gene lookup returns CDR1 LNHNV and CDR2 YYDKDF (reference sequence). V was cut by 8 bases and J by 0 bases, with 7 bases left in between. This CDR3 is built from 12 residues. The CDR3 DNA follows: TGTGCCACCGCGAAAGTGAACACTGAAGCTTTCTTT. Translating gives CATAKVNTEAFF.

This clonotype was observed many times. Here the CDR3 reads CSARGGVTQETQYF. CDR3 bases: TGCAGTGCTAGAGGAGGGGTAACTCAAGAGACCCAGTACTTC. The chain has TRBV20-1 and TRBJ2-5; D possibly matches TRBD1 or TRBD2 (5 bases each). Trimming shortened V by 1 base and J by 2 bases, and 11 bases separated the two germline ends. The CDR3 covers 14 residues. Germline loops: CDR1 DFQATT, CDR2 SNEGSKA (reference sequence).

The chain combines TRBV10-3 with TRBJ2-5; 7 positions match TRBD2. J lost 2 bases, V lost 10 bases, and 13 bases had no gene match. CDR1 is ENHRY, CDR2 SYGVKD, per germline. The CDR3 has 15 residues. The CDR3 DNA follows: TGTGCCACTCTACCGGGACTATCCACTCAAGAGACCCAGTACTTC. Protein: CATLPGLSTQETQYF.

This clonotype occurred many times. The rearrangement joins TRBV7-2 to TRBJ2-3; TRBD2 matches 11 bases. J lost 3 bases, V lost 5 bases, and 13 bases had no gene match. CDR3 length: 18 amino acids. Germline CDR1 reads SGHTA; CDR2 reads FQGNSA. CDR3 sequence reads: CASSAAHLAGGGTDTQYF. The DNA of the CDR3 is TGTGCCAGCAGCGCCGCCCACCTAGCGGGAGGAGGGACAGATACGCAGTATTTT.

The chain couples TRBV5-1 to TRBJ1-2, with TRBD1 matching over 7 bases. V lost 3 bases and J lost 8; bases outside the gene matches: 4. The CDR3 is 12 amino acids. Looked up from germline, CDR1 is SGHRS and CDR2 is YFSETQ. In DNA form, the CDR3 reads TGCGCCAGCAGCTGGGACAGTCCAGGCTACACCTTC. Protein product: CASSWDSPGYTF. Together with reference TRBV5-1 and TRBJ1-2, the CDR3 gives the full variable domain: KAGVTQTPRYLIKTRGQQVTLSCSPISGHRSVSWYQQTPGQGLQFLFEYFSETQRNKGNFPGRFSGRQFSNSRSEMNVSTLELGDSALYLCASSWDSPGYTFGSGTRLTVV.

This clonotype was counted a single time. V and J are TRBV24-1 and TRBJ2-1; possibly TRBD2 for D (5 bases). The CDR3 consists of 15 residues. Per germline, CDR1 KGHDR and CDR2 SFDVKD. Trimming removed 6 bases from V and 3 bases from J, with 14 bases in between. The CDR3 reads CATSLTGDYYNEQFF. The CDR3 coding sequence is TGTGCCACCAGTCTTACTGGCGACTACTACAATGAGCAGTTCTTC.

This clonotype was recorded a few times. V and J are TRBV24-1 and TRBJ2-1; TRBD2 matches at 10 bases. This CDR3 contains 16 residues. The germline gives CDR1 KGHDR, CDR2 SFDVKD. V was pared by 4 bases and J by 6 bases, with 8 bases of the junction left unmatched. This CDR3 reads CATSDSSGGPRNEQFF. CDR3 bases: TGTGCCACCAGTGACTCTAGCGGGGGCCCACGCAATGAGCAGTTCTTC.

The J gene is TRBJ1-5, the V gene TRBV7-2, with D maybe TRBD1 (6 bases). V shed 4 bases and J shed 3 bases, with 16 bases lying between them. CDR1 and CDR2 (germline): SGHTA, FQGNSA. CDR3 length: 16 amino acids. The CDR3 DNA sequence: TGTGCCAGCAGCTCCTACCGGGACAACGACAATCAGCCCCAGCATTTT. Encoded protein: CASSSYRDNDNQPQHF.

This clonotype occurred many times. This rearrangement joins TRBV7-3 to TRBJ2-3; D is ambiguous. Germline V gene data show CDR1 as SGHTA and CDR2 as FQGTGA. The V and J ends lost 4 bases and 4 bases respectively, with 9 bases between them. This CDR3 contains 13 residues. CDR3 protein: CASSSARADTQYF. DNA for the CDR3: TGTGCCAGCAGCTCAGCTAGGGCAGATACGCAGTATTTT.

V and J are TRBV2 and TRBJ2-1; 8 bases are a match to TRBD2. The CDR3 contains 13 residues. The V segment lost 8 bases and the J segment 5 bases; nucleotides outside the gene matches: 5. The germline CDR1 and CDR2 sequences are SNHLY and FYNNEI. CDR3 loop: CASWRGAHNEQFF. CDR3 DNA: TGTGCCAGCTGGCGGGGGGCGCACAATGAGCAGTTCTTC.

The chain's CDR3 is CSASRGAIDTQYF. The CDR3 nucleotides are TGCAGTGCTAGCCGGGGGGCAATAGATACGCAGTATTTT. J is TRBJ2-3 and V is TRBV20-1; weak D call: TRBD2 (7 bases). This CDR3 has 13 residues. Germline loops: CDR1 DFQATT, CDR2 SNEGSKA (reference sequence). Trimming shortened V by 3 bases and J by 5 bases, and 12 bases separated the two germline ends.

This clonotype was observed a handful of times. The CDR3 sequence: CSVSGTSGNTGELFF. The CDR3, as DNA: TGCAGCGTCTCCGGGACTAGCGGGAACACCGGGGAGCTGTTTTTT. The chain links TRBV29-1 to TRBJ2-2; TRBD2 matches at 11 bases. Germline V gene data show CDR1 as SQVTM and CDR2 as ANQGSEA. Trimming at V came to 6 bases and at J to 1 base, leaving 4 bases not matched to a gene. The CDR3 runs 15 residues.

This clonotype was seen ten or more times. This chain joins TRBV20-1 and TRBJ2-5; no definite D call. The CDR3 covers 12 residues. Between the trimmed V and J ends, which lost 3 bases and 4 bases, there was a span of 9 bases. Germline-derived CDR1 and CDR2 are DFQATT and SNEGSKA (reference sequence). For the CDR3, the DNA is TGCAGTGCTAGCTCGGTAGGAGAGACCCAGTACTTC. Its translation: CSASSVGETQYF.

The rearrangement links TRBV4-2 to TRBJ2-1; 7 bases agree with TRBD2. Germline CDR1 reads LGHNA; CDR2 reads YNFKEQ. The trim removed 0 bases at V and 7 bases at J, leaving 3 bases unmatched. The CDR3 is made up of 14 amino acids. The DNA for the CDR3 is TGTGCCAGCAGCCAAGATGACGGGGGGAATGAGCAGTTCTTC. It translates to CASSQDDGGNEQFF.

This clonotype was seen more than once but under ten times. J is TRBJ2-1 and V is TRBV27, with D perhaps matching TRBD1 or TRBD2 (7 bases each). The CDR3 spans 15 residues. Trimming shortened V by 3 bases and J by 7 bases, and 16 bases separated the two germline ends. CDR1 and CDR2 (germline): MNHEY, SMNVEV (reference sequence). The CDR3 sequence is CASSFPSGGGNEQFF. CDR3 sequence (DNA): TGTGCCAGCAGTTTCCCGTCAGGGGGAGGGAATGAGCAGTTCTTC.

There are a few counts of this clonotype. The CDR3 bases are TGTGCCAGCAGCTTCGCCGACAGGGACGAGCAGTTCTTC. This gives the protein CASSFADRDEQFF. The chain recombines TRBV11-2 with TRBJ2-1; 7 bases are a match to TRBD1. This CDR3 spans 13 amino acids. CDR1 is SGHAT, CDR2 FQNNGV, per germline. The trim removed 3 bases at V and 10 bases at J, leaving 6 bases unmatched.

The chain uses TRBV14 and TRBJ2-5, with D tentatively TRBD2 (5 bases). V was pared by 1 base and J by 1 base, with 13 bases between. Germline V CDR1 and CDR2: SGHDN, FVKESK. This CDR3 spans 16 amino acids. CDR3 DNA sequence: TGTGCCAGCAGCCAAGCGGTTAGGACTGTCCAAGAGACCCAGTACTTC. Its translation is CASSQAVRTVQETQYF.

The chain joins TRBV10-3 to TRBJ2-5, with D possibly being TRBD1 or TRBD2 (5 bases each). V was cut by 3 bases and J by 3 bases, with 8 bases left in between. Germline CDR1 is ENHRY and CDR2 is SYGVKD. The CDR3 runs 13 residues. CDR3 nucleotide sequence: TGTGCCATCAGTGATCAGGGAGAAGAGACCCAGTACTTC. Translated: CAISDQGEETQYF.

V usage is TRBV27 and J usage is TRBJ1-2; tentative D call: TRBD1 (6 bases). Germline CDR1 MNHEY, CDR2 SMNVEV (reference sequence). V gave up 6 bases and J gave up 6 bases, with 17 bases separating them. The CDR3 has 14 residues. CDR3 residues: CASRPTGIGDGYTF. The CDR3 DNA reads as TGTGCCAGCAGGCCAACAGGGATAGGAGATGGCTACACCTTC.

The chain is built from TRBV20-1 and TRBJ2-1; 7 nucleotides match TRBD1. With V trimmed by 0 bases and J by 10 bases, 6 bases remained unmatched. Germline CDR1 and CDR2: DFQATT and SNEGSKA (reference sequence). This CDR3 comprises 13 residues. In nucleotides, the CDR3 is TGCAGTGCTAGAGATCAGGGGGAATACGAGCAGTTCTTC. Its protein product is CSARDQGEYEQFF.